This entry describes one TCR beta chain. Per the germline V gene, CDR1 is SGHRS and CDR2 is YFSETQ. The CDR3 extends over 13 amino acids. The ends were cut back, 5 bases at V and 0 bases at J, with 9 bases in the middle. Assay used: immunoSEQ multiplex PCR; TCRdb lists only in-frame clones, some missing. The repertoire holds about 90,000 clones, approximately 70% seen once, with roughly 24% in the top ten. These data belong to a study of CD8 T cell repertoires and HIV-1 epitope variants. The chain has TRBV5-1 and TRBJ2-7; D remains ambiguous. The receptor was isolated from a male donor with HIV. The material sequenced was uncultured baseline CD8+ T cells from peripheral blood mononuclear cells (PBMCs). The CDR3 loop reads CASSSRSSYEQYF. The CDR3 coding sequence is TGCGCCAGCAGTTCTAGGAGCTCCTACGAGCAGTACTTC.